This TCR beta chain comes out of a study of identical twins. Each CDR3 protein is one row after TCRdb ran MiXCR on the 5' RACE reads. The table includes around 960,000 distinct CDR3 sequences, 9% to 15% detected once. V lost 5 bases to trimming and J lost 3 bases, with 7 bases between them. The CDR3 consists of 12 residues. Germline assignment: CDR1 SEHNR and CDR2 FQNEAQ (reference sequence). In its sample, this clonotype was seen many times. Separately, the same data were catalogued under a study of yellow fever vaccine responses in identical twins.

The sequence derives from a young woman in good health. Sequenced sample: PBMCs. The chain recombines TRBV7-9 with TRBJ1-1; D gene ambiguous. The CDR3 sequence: CASSAGYTEAFF. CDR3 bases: TGTGCCAGCAGCGCCGGGTACACTGAAGCTTTCTTT. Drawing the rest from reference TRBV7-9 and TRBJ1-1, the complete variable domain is DTGVSQNPRHKITKRGQNVTFRCDPISEHNRLYWYRQTLGQGPEFLTYFQNEAQLEKSRLLSDRFSAERPKGSFSTLEIQRTEQGDSAMYLCASSAGYTEAFFGQGTRLTVV.